This entry describes one T cell receptor (beta chain). What it binds is unknown. V was clipped by 7 bases and J by 3 bases; unmatched bases: 11. The CDR3 has 15 amino acids. Germline loops: CDR1 MDHEN, CDR2 SYDVKM. This specimen comes from a study of T cell repertoires and HLA-DP antigens. The wider study: One stimulator alloantigen differed from self by one groove amino acid; the other by ten. General study results and limits: Sorted CD137+ clonality was approximately 0.42 for both alloantigens, versus around 0.037 pre-culture.

Amplification used primers for 54 TRBV and 13 TRBJ segments. TCRdb's copy holds only in-frame clones and misses some; the assay was immunoSEQ multiplex PCR. The table lists approximately 89,000 clones, around nine tenths of them singletons. Sequencing was done on a sample of CD4+ T cells from PBMCs. The sequence derives from a man aged 45-60 years in good health and CMV-seronegative. The rearrangement joins TRBV28 to TRBJ2-7, with 8 bases identical to TRBD1. The CDR3: CASIEGATGGYEQYF. CDR3 nucleotide sequence: TGTGCCAGCATCGAAGGGGCTACAGGGGGCTACGAGCAGTACTTC.